This T cell receptor beta chain was identified during a study of blood T cell repertoires in COVID-19. About the research overall: T cells, B-cell-depleted T cells, or PBMCs supplied cDNA or gDNA.

This clone was seen a handful of times. Generated by immunoSEQ multiplex PCR, the TCRdb table keeps only in-frame clones and is missing some. This table has 20,000 to 30,000 clones, 89% appearing once. From germline, CDR1 is SGHTA and CDR2 FQGNSA. This CDR3 spans 15 amino acids. The V end lost 4 bases, the J end lost 8 bases, and 18 bases lay between the germline ends. The origin of this receptor is a human donor in a cohort sampled during active COVID-19. V and J are TRBV7-2 and TRBJ1-3; D is unresolved. Sequenced material: peripheral blood. CDR3 amino acids: CASSSRGSGSDTIYF. The CDR3 DNA reads TGTGCCAGCAGCTCACGAGGATCTGGGTCGGACACCATATATTTT.